This TCR beta chain was identified in a study of CD8 T cells in Susac syndrome. V dropped 4 bases and J dropped 3 bases, with 10 bases sitting between them. The CDR3 is 14 residues long. Germline assignment: CDR1 MGHDK and CDR2 SYGVNS. In blood CD8+ and CD4+ T cells, TCR beta underwent sequencing. Reverse transcription of roughly 0.5 to 1 ug RNA was carried out with random hexamers. A multiplex approach, immunoSEQ multiplex PCR, amplified TCR beta CDR3 across 54 Vbeta and 13 Jbeta. A single record per CDR3 protein comes from TCRdb applying MiXCR to the immunoSEQ multiplex PCR reads. The sample holds 200,000 or so distinct CDR3 sequences, more than 90% seen once.

Sequenced input: CD4+ T cells from PBMCs. V usage is TRBV25-1 and J usage is TRBJ1-5, with D unclear. The receptor was derived from a human donor with Susac syndrome. CDR3 sequence: CASSVYQINQPQHF. In nucleotides, the CDR3 is TGTGCCAGCAGTGTCTACCAGATCAATCAGCCCCAGCATTTT.